This T cell receptor beta chain comes out of a study of regulatory T cells in long-lasting Graves disease. This clonotype was counted ten times or more. Time point given: newly diagnosed GD, antithyroid drugs for less than 3 months. TCR sequences were obtained from RNA taken from PBMCs. TCR beta libraries were built with iRepertoire HTBI primers and Arm-PCR of CDR3 regions. TCRdb called the multiplex PCR reads again in MiXCR, with one record for every CDR3 protein. The sample yields roughly 500,000 distinct CDR3 sequences, approximately 13% seen once. This same sample was also taken into another study, of T cells in Graves' hyperthyroidism and ophthalmopathy.

This receptor was taken from a man in his thirties or forties with Graves disease. The sequenced sample was peripheral blood mononuclear cells (PBMCs), obtained at new diagnosis, from a patient treated with antithyroid drugs.

The CDR3 here is CSVPRFQGSYEQYF. The CDR3 DNA reads as TGCAGCGTCCCTCGGTTCCAGGGCTCGTACGAGCAGTACTTC. The J gene is TRBJ2-7, the V gene TRBV29-1; possibly TRBD1 for D (5 bases). The CDR3 sequence is 14 residues long. Germline loops: CDR1 SQVTM, CDR2 ANQGSEA. Deletions cut 6 bases from V and 4 bases from J, with 19 bases between.